This TCR beta chain was recovered during a study of shared clonotypes between healthy human individuals. Background on the study: Used for every donor were three CD4 naive, three CD4 memory, two CD8 naive and one CD8 memory plate.

V was cut by 5 bases and J by 4 bases, with 15 bases left in between. Looked up from germline, CDR1 is SGHVS and CDR2 is FQNEAQ. This CDR3 has 15 residues. Study-wide results and caveats: An expected dependence of interdonor clonotype sharing on sequencing depth was noted.

Each of the donors was a healthy adult who was HIV-negative and had not had a recent acute infection or vaccination. Sorted-subset replicate PCR reactions were performed with roughly 200 ng DNA, corresponding to tens of thousands of T cell genomes. Produced via immunoSEQ multiplex PCR; TCRdb's table is partial and in-frame only. The sample holds around 200,000 clones, about 68% seen once. This clone occurred once. Its antigen is not known. The sequence came from a man under 40 in good health. The chain links TRBV7-8 to TRBJ1-5, with D unclear. What was sequenced was memory CD4+ T cells sorted from blood. The subset denotes: CD45RA-negative fraction. The CDR3, as DNA: TGTGCCAGCAGCCTTAGTCCGGGAGCTAATCAGCCCCAGCATTTT. Its translation: CASSLSPGANQPQHF. Full variable domain (rest looked up from reference TRBV7-8 and TRBJ1-5): GAGVSQSPRYKVAKRGQDVALRCDPISGHVSLFWYQQALGQGPEFLTYFQNEAQLDKSGLPSDRFFAERPEGSVSTLKIQRTQQEDSAVYLCASSLSPGANQPQHFGDGTRLSIL.